This T cell receptor beta chain came from a study of blood T cell repertoires in COVID-19 (dated by TCRdb to about 2020). Study-level background: Collaborator samples came from the United States, Italy and Spain and covered acute and convalescent phases of COVID-19. The prospective study material was composed of cDNA or gDNA derived from T cells, B-cell-depleted T cells, or PBMCs. Nearly every sample came with metadata listing a de-identified subject ID, COVID-19 status, age in years and sex. Samples came from the ongoing ImmuneRACE study (first 160 participants) plus 1,254 subjects from 6 global collaborators. Where available, HLA class I and class II types were obtained from metadata supplied by the sample provider rather than from assay-based typing. Subjects who had been exposed to COVID-19, were actively infected with it, or had recovered from it provided the deeply sampled blood TCRbeta repertoires that made up the dataset. The repertoires were made available in a free public database intended to serve as a resource for research on the immune response to SARS-CoV-2.

Study-wide conclusions, independent of this receptor: How much clinical and demographic metadata was included differed by source and by participant, and the metadata was provided uncurated.

About this clone itself: Its recognized antigen is unknown. The record has no base qualities; no much larger clone is one base away.

The immunoSEQ Assay, a bias-controlled multiplex PCR, was used to amplify TCRbeta CDR3 regions from genomic DNA. Per the source publication's procedure: The number of nucleated cells in each sample was estimated from the amplification of reference gene primers within the assay. Sequence reads were collapsed and filtered to measure the absolute abundance of every unique TCRbeta CDR3 rearrangement. For each sample, productive Simpson clonality was calculated by taking the square root of Simpson's diversity index across productive rearrangements. TCRdb took over this immuneACCESS table, retaining in-frame rearrangements with V and J assigned. Such tables are incomplete; in checked studies, under half of the missing clones stem from an unresolved V gene, and the remainder is unexplained. That table gives V, J and clone size, and the DNA gave D and trimming. Present in this sample are some 29,000 clones, approximately 81% of which were seen just once. Jointly, the top ten make up 9% to 10% of the sample.

The collaborating institutions used their own protocols to collect whole blood in K2EDTA tubes. For TCRbeta analysis, collaborators shipped samples as frozen whole blood, isolated PBMCs, or DNA extracted from either of those sample types. The sequence derives from an elderly man with active COVID-19. Input material: peripheral blood.

This receptor has the CDR3 CAWSSQVGYEQYF. The DNA is as follows: TGTGCCTGGAGTAGTCAGGTGGGCTACGAGCAGTACTTC. This receptor chain uses TRBV30 and TRBJ2-7, with no reliable assignment of the D segment. CDR1 GTSNPN and CDR2 SVGIG were looked up in the germline V gene (reference sequence). Including cysteine and phenylalanine, the CDR3 has 13 amino acids. The sequence is cut down to CDR3 DNA, 39 bases in frame from base 1. V was cut back by 2 bases and J by 3 bases, leaving a gap of 11 bases between them.